This T cell receptor beta chain was identified in a study of T cells in Graves' hyperthyroidism and ophthalmopathy. Researchers amplified the TCR beta CDR3 regions from RNA transcripts. The HTBI primer set was used in a first-round RT-PCR of the TCR CDR3. TCRdb itself ran the multiplex PCR reads through MiXCR, one entry per CDR3 protein. The sample carries roughly 700,000 distinct CDR3 sequences, 13% to 15% recorded once. This clonotype showed up many times. V lost 4 bases and J lost 4, with 22 bases in between. There are 17 residues in the CDR3. The sequencing input was blood. The chain is built from TRBV12-3 or TRBV12-4 and TRBJ2-5; tentatively, D is TRBD2 (5 bases). The receptor comes from a young woman with Graves' hyperthyroidism. The CDR3 DNA follows: TGTGCCAGCAGTTCCGCTTCGGAGCTGGGGAGAGGAGAGACCCAGTACTTC. Encoded protein: CASSSASELGRGETQYF.